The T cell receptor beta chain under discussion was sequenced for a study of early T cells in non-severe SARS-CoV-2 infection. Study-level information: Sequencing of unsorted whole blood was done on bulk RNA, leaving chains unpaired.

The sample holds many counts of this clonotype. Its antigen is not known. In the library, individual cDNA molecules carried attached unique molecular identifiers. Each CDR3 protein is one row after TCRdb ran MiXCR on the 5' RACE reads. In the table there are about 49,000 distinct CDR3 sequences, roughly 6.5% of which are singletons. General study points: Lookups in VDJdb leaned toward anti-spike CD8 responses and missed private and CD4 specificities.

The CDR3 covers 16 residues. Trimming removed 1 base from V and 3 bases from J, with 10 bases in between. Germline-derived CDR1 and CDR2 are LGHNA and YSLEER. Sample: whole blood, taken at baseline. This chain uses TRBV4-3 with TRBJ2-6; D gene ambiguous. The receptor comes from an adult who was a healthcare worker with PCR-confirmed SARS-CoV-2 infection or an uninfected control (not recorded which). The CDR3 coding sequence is TGCGCCAGCAGCCAAGGAAAAGACCTTGGGGCCAACGTCCTGACTTTC. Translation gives CASSQGKDLGANVLTF.